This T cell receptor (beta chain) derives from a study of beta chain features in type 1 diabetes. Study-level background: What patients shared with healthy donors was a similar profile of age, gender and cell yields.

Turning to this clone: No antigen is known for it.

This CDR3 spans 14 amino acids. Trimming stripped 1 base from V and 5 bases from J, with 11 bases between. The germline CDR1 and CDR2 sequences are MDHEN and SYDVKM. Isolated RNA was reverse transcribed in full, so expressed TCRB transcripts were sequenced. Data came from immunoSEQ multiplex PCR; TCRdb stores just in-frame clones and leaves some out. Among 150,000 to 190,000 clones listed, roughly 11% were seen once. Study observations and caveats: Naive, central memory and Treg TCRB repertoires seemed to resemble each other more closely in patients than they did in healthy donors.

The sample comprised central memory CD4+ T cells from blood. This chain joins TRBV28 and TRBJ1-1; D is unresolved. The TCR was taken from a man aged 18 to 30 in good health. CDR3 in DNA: TGTGCCAGCAGTTTATCGACGACGGGGACTGAAGCTTTCTTT. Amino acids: CASSLSTTGTEAFF.